This passage covers 6 T cell receptor beta chains from one sample sequenced in a study of T cells in pancreatic ductal adenocarcinoma. Produced via immunoSEQ multiplex PCR; TCRdb's table is partial and in-frame only. The sample includes 100,000 or so clones, about 95% of them seen just once. The selected patients with pancreatic ductal adenocarcinoma had surgery but no neoadjuvant therapy. Sequencing was done on a sample of PBMCs. The receptors shown here come from a human donor with pancreatic ductal adenocarcinoma.

The V and J genes are TRBV7-9 and TRBJ2-2, with TRBD1 matching over 9 bases. The ends lost 2 bases at V and 2 bases at J; junction bases unmatched: 3. This CDR3 has 16 amino acids. Germline V lookup: CDR1 SEHNR, CDR2 FQNEAQ (reference sequence). The CDR3 loop is CASSLPGQGNTGELFF. CDR3 DNA: TGTGCCAGCAGCTTACCGGGACAGGGCAACACCGGGGAGCTGTTTTTT.

The genes are TRBV28 and TRBJ1-1; TRBD1 aligns across 9 bases. The CDR3 extends over 16 amino acids. Per the germline V gene, CDR1 is MDHEN and CDR2 is SYDVKM. The junction had 8 bases not matched to a gene; V was cut back by 3 bases and J by 3 bases. In DNA, the CDR3 is TGTGCCAGCAGTTTTCCACAGGGGGCGGCCTACACTGAAGCTTTCTTT. Translated: CASSFPQGAAYTEAFF. The whole variable domain, remainder taken from reference TRBV28 and TRBJ1-1, is DVKVTQSSRYLVKRTGEKVFLECVQDMDHENMFWYRQDPGLGLRLIYFSYDVKMKEKGDIPEGYSVSREKKERFSLILESASTNQTSMYLCASSFPQGAAYTEAFFGQGTRLTVV.

This clone is a singleton in its sample. V is TRBV5-1 and J is TRBJ1-4; weak D call: TRBD1 (5 bases). The germline gives CDR1 SGHRS, CDR2 YFSETQ. V was clipped by 1 base and J by 6 bases, with 13 bases between them. This CDR3 is 15 amino acids long. The CDR3 DNA reads TGCGCCAGCAGCTTGTATGCGGGGCGGGATGAAAAACTGTTTTTT. Its protein is CASSLYAGRDEKLFF. The whole variable domain, filled in from reference TRBV5-1 and TRBJ1-4, reads KAGVTQTPRYLIKTRGQQVTLSCSPISGHRSVSWYQQTPGQGLQFLFEYFSETQRNKGNFPGRFSGRQFSNSRSEMNVSTLELGDSALYLCASSLYAGRDEKLFFGSGTQLSVL.

The V and J genes are TRBV15 and TRBJ2-7, with 7 bases that match TRBD2. Germline V gene data show CDR1 as LNHNV and CDR2 as YYDKDF (reference sequence). CDR3 size: 13 residues. V was pared by 5 bases and J by 3 bases, with 4 bases of the junction left unmatched. CDR3 in DNA: TGTGCCACCAGCCTTGGGGAGGGCTACGAGCAGTACTTC. This gives the protein CATSLGEGYEQYF.

This clone has just one count. This sequence joins TRBV19 and TRBJ2-2, with TRBD2 identical over 10 bases. The CDR3 is made up of 14 amino acids. CDR1 is LNHDA and CDR2 is SQIVND in the germline V gene (reference sequence). V shed 6 bases and J 6 bases; nucleotides not matched to a gene: 4. The CDR3, as DNA: TGTGCCAGTAGAACGGGACTAGCGTCCGGGGAGCTGTTTTTT. Amino acids: CASRTGLASGELFF.

The chain links TRBV18 to TRBJ2-1; tentative D call: TRBD1 (5 bases). The CDR3 is 14 residues long. From germline, CDR1 is KGHSH and CDR2 LQKENI. V lost 3 bases and J lost 8, with 14 bases in between. In DNA, the CDR3 is TGTGCCAGCTCACCGTTGGACATTCCCTATGAGCAGTTCTTC. Translating it yields CASSPLDIPYEQFF.